These 18 T cell receptor beta chains were sequenced from one sample in a study of blood T cell repertoires in COVID-19. Assay used: immunoSEQ multiplex PCR; TCRdb lists only in-frame clones, some missing. Of 150,000 or so clones detected, 90% appear once; the ten largest clones hold around 0.5%. Specimen: peripheral blood. The receptors were gathered from a man aged 50-59 years with acute or convalescent COVID-19.

This clone appeared once. The chain uses TRBV20-1 and TRBJ1-5, with D possibly TRBD1 on 6 matching bases. CDR1 is DFQATT, CDR2 SNEGSKA, per germline (reference sequence). Trimming removed 3 bases from V and 0 bases from J, with 12 bases in between. The CDR3 is 15 residues long. CDR3 amino acids: CSASSTGYSNQPQHF. CDR3 nucleotides: TGCAGTGCTAGTTCCACAGGGTATAGCAATCAGCCCCAGCATTTT.

This chain uses TRBV5-4 with TRBJ2-5; a possible D gene is TRBD1 (6 bases). CDR1 and CDR2 (germline): SGHNT, YYREEE (reference sequence). The V end was cut by 3 bases, the J end by 5 bases, with 17 bases between. The length of the CDR3 is 15 residues. This chain's CDR3 is CASSSGVTGYETQYF. The CDR3 coding sequence is TGTGCCAGCAGCTCAGGTGTTACAGGGTATGAGACCCAGTACTTC. Drawing the rest from reference TRBV5-4 and TRBJ2-5, the complete variable domain is ETGVTQSPTHLIKTRGQQVTLRCSSQSGHNTVSWYQQALGQGPQFIFQYYREEENGRGNFPPRFSGLQFPNYSSELNVNALELDDSALYLCASSSGVTGYETQYFGPGTRLLVL.

The rearrangement uses TRBV5-1 and TRBJ2-7, with TRBD1 matching over 7 bases. CDR1 is SGHRS and CDR2 is YFSETQ in the germline V gene. J gave up 1 base and V 3 bases, and 4 bases lay outside the gene matches. This CDR3 has 14 amino acids. The CDR3 loop is CASSSGTASYEQYF. CDR3 in DNA: TGCGCCAGCAGCTCAGGGACAGCGTCCTACGAGCAGTACTTC.

The chain is built from TRBV25-1 and TRBJ1-1; 7 bases map to TRBD1. The V gene end was trimmed by 7 bases and the J gene end by 4 bases; junction bases not matched to a gene: 9. CDR1 and CDR2 from the germline V gene are MGHDK and SYGVNS. The CDR3 extends over 14 amino acids. The CDR3 region is CASTWTGALTEAFF. CDR3 DNA sequence: TGTGCCAGCACCTGGACAGGCGCTCTCACTGAAGCTTTCTTT.

This clone was seen only once. This rearrangement joins TRBV19 to TRBJ2-3; TRBD1 agrees at 8 bases. The CDR3 runs 14 residues. Germline V gene lookup returns CDR1 LNHDA and CDR2 SQIVND (reference sequence). Losses at the gene ends were 5 bases for V and 4 bases for J; bases not matched to a gene: 5. Here the CDR3 reads CASSPRTGSDTQYF. The DNA for the CDR3 is TGTGCCAGTAGTCCACGGACAGGGTCAGATACGCAGTATTTT.

This rearrangement joins TRBV2 to TRBJ2-7; D is possibly TRBD1 (5 bases). Germline V gene lookup returns CDR1 SNHLY and CDR2 FYNNEI. V shed 0 bases and J shed 3 bases, with 12 bases lying between them. The CDR3 spans 15 residues. The CDR3 here is CASSEAAGKDYEQYV. The CDR3 DNA sequence: TGTGCCAGCAGTGAAGCGGCAGGGAAGGACTACGAGCAGTACGTC.

The chain is built from TRBV27 and TRBJ1-2; TRBD1 aligns across 8 bases. The ends lost 5 bases at V and 7 bases at J; junction bases unmatched: 12. There are 15 residues in the CDR3. CDR1 is MNHEY, CDR2 SMNVEV, per germline (reference sequence). CDR3 loop: CASSTQGARSSGYTF. The CDR3 region has the DNA TGTGCCAGCAGTACCCAGGGGGCGCGGTCCTCTGGCTACACCTTC.

The chain links TRBV6-2 or TRBV6-3 to TRBJ1-5; D is perhaps TRBD1 (5 bases). CDR1 and CDR2 from the germline V gene are MNHEY and SVGEGT. V lost 6 bases to trimming and J lost 6 bases, with 12 bases between them. The CDR3 runs 13 residues. The CDR3 DNA follows: TGTGCCAGCAGCCCGAAGACAGTTCAGCCCCAGCATTTT. Protein: CASSPKTVQPQHF.

The chain uses TRBV19 and TRBJ2-2; D gene unclear. Trimming shortened V by 1 base and J by 7 bases, and 16 bases separated the two germline ends. The CDR3 is 16 amino acids. The V gene's germline CDR1 is LNHDA and CDR2 SQIVND (reference sequence). CDR3: CASSIASLLAGGELFF. Written as DNA, the CDR3 is TGTGCCAGTAGTATAGCATCTTTATTAGCTGGCGGGGAGCTGTTTTTT.

V gene TRBV19 combines with J gene TRBJ1-5, with D hard to call. In germline, CDR1 is LNHDA, CDR2 SQIVND (reference sequence). Trimming removed 3 bases from V and 3 bases from J, with 6 bases in between. This CDR3 is 13 amino acids long. In DNA, the CDR3 is TGTGCCAGTAGTATGGCAGACAATCAGCCCCAGCATTTT. Amino acids: CASSMADNQPQHF.

This clone has only one observation. The chain carries TRBV10-3 and TRBJ1-3; 10 bases are shared with TRBD1. The CDR3 is 18 amino acids. Germline lookup yields CDR1 ENHRY and CDR2 SYGVKD. Losses at the gene ends were 8 bases for V and 0 bases for J; bases not matched to a gene: 13. The CDR3 protein is CAIGSGTGATVSGNTIYF. DNA for the CDR3: TGTGCCATCGGATCCGGGACAGGGGCCACCGTCTCTGGAAACACCATATATTTT.

The gene calls are TRBV5-4 and TRBJ2-2, with TRBD2 matching 9 bases. The trim removed 3 bases at V and 0 bases at J, leaving 6 bases unmatched. Germline CDR1 SGHNT, CDR2 YYREEE (reference sequence). This CDR3 is built from 17 residues. The CDR3 DNA reads as TGTGCCAGCAGCTCCCGACTAGCGGCTGCGAACACCGGGGAGCTGTTTTTT. Amino acid sequence: CASSSRLAAANTGELFF.

This clone was counted a single time. The chain carries TRBV19 and TRBJ1-5; 8 nucleotides agree with TRBD1. Germline V gene lookup returns CDR1 LNHDA and CDR2 SQIVND (reference sequence). V trimming: 3 bases; J trimming: 5 bases; junction bases outside the gene matches: 9. There are 16 residues in the CDR3. CDR3 sequence: CASSIRWTGSYQPQHF. In DNA, the CDR3 is TGTGCCAGTAGTATCCGGTGGACAGGGTCATATCAGCCCCAGCATTTT.

In this sample, this clone turned up once. This rearrangement joins TRBV4-2 to TRBJ2-7, with D perhaps matching TRBD2 (6 bases). The V gene lost 2 bases and the J gene lost 2 bases, with 19 bases spanning the gap. Germline V gives CDR1 LGHNA, CDR2 YNFKEQ. The CDR3 spans 17 residues. The CDR3 is CASSQKRGTATTYEQYF. The CDR3 DNA sequence: TGTGCCAGCAGCCAAAAAAGAGGGACTGCAACAACCTACGAGCAGTACTTC.

This clone was seen a single time. The rearrangement links TRBV27 to TRBJ1-6; 10 nucleotides match TRBD1. After removal of 4 bases from V and 10 bases from J, the junction contained 10 bases not matched to a gene. The CDR3 spans 16 residues. Per the germline V gene, CDR1 is MNHEY and CDR2 is SMNVEV (reference sequence). CDR3 residues: CASSYRTRDRGSPLHF. The CDR3 DNA is TGTGCCAGCAGTTATCGCACCCGGGACAGGGGATCACCCCTCCACTTT.

This chain connects TRBV4-3 to TRBJ1-6; a possible D gene is TRBD1 (6 bases). The CDR3 sequence is 15 residues long. Germline CDR1 reads LGHNA; CDR2 reads YSLEER. Deletions cut 1 base from V and 7 bases from J, with 11 bases between. The CDR3 loop is CASSQGGQVNSPLHF. The CDR3 DNA is TGCGCCAGCAGCCAAGGGGGGCAGGTAAATTCACCCCTCCACTTT.

This chain links TRBV27 with TRBJ1-6; 7 positions match TRBD1. Unmatched junction bases numbered 0, after V lost 4 bases and J lost 6 bases. CDR1 and CDR2 from the germline V gene are MNHEY and SMNVEV (reference sequence). The CDR3 consists of 13 residues. The CDR3 nucleotides are TGTGCCAGCAGTTGGGACAGTAATTCACCCCTCCACTTT. This codes for CASSWDSNSPLHF.

The rearrangement links TRBV9 to TRBJ2-7; possibly TRBD2 for D (6 bases). CDR3 length equals 15 residues. V lost 4 bases, J lost 6 bases, and 20 bases lay in between. CDR1 SGDLS and CDR2 YYNGEE come from the germline V gene. CDR3 nucleotides: TGTGCCAGCAGCCGCCCCGGAGGGAGTAATAGCGAGCAGTACTTC. Protein product: CASSRPGGSNSEQYF.